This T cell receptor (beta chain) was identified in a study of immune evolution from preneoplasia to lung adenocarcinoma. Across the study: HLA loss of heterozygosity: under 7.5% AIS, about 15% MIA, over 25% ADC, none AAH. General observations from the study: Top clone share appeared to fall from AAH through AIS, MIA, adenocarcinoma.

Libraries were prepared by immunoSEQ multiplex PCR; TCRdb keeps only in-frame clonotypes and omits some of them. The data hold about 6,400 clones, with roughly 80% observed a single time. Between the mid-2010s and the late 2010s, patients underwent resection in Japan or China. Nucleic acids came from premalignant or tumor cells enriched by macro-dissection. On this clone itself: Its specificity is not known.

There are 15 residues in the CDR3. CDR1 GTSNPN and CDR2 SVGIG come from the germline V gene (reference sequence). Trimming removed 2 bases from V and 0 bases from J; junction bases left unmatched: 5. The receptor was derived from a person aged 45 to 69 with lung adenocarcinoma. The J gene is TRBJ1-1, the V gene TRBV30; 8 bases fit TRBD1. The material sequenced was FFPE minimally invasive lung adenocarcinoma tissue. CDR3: CAWSKRQGMNTEAFF. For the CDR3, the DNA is TGTGCCTGGAGTAAAAGACAGGGGATGAACACTGAAGCTTTCTTT.